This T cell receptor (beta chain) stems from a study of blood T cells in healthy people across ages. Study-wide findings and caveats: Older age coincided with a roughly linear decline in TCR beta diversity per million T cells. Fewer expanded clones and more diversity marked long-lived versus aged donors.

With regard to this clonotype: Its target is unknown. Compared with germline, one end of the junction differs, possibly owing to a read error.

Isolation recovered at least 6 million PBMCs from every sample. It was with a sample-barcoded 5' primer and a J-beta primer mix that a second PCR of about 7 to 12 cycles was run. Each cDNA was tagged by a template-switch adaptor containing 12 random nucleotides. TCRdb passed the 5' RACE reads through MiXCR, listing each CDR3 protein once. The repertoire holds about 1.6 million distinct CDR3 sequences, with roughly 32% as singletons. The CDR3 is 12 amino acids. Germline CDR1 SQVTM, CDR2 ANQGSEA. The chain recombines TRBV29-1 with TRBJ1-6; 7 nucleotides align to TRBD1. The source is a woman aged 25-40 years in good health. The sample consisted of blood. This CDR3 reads CGVGTANSPLHF. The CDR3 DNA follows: TGCGGCGTTGGGACAGCCAATTCACCCCTCCACTTT. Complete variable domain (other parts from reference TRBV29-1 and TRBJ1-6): SAVISQKPSRDICQRGTSLTIQCQVDSQVTMMFWYRQQPGQSLTLIATANQGSEATYESGFVIDKFPISRPNLTFSTLTVSNMSPEDSSIYLCGVGTANSPLHFGNGTRLTVT.